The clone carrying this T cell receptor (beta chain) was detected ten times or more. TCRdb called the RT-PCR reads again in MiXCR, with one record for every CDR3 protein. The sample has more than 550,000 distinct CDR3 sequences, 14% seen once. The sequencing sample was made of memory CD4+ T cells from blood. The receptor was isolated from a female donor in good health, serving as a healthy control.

The DNA of the CDR3 is TGCAGCGTTGAACGCTACGGGAACACTGAAGCTTTCTTT. This sequence encodes CSVERYGNTEAFF. The chain carries TRBV29-1 and TRBJ1-1; D is unresolved. Germline CDR1 reads SQVTM; CDR2 reads ANQGSEA. The CDR3 extends over 13 amino acids. Trimming stripped 2 bases from V and 1 base from J, with 8 bases between.